This passage covers 23 T cell receptor beta chains from one sample sequenced in a study of blood T cell repertoires in COVID-19 (dated by TCRdb to between 2020 and 2021). The protocol used for the library was the immunoSEQ multiplex PCR assay. TCRdb took this table from immuneACCESS and kept in-frame rearrangements with V and J called. Such tables lack part of the clones; where checked against another copy, unresolved V genes explain under half of the gap, and the rest is unexplained. This sample is represented by approximately 190,000 clones; 84% of them were singletons. Around 3.1% of the sample lies in the top ten. Specimen: PBMCs or T cells enriched from blood (not recorded which). All receptors derive from a woman aged 25-40 years who had been exposed to COVID-19.

V and J are TRBV5-1 and TRBJ1-1; TRBD1 matches at 8 bases. The CDR3 spans 16 residues. The J segment lost 5 bases and the V segment lost 3 bases, leaving 12 bases of the junction unmatched. The germline V gene has CDR1 SGHRS and CDR2 YFSETQ. In nucleotides, the CDR3 is TGCGCCAGCAGCTGGACGACAGGGGCGAGGGGGACTGAAGCTTTCTTT. Translated, it gives CASSWTTGARGTEAFF.

This rearrangement joins TRBV27 to TRBJ1-6; tentatively, D is TRBD1 (5 bases). With 7 bases removed from V and 6 bases from J, the gap between germline ends came to 16 bases. Germline V CDR1 and CDR2: MNHEY, SMNVEV (reference sequence). The length of the CDR3 is 15 residues. CDR3 loop: CASIKSGLGNSPLHF. The CDR3 bases are TGTGCCAGCATTAAGTCAGGGCTCGGTAATTCACCCCTCCACTTT.

The chain is built from TRBV5-8 and TRBJ1-6; D is undetermined. Germline CDR1 SGHTS, CDR2 YDEGEE. The germline V and J ends were trimmed by 0 bases and 7 bases, with 5 bases remaining between them. The CDR3 extends over 13 amino acids. This CDR3 is CASSLGRNSPLHF. The DNA of the CDR3 is TGTGCCAGCAGCTTGGGCAGGAATTCACCCCTCCACTTT.

The chain carries TRBV11-2 and TRBJ2-7; D remains ambiguous. Germline CDR1 is SGHAT and CDR2 is FQNNGV. This CDR3 spans 11 amino acids. V dropped 6 bases and J dropped 4 bases, with 7 bases sitting between them. The CDR3 DNA sequence: TGTGCCAGCAGACTAAGTTACGAGCAGTACTTC. Translation gives CASRLSYEQYF. The full variable domain, rest sourced from reference TRBV11-2 and TRBJ2-7, is EAGVAQSPRYKIIEKRQSVAFWCNPISGHATLYWYQQILGQGPKLLIQFQNNGVVDDSQLPKDRFSAERLKGVDSTLKIQPAKLEDSAVYLCASRLSYEQYFGPGTRLTVT.

The chain has TRBV6-5 and TRBJ1-2, with D perhaps matching TRBD1 (6 bases). The CDR3 is made up of 15 amino acids. CDR1 MNHEY and CDR2 SVGAGI come from the germline V gene. Trimming shortened V by 2 bases and J by 3 bases, and 13 bases separated the two germline ends. CDR3 residues: CASSYGWGQDYGYTF. CDR3 in DNA: TGTGCCAGCAGTTACGGTTGGGGGCAGGACTATGGCTACACCTTC.

The rearrangement joins TRBV19 to TRBJ1-1, with D perhaps matching TRBD1 (5 bases). With 3 bases removed from V and 4 bases from J, the gap between germline ends came to 21 bases. Germline V CDR1 and CDR2: LNHDA, SQIVND (reference sequence). The CDR3 runs to 17 residues. The CDR3 here is CASSIQGPPLTGTEAFF. Written as DNA, the CDR3 is TGTGCCAGTAGTATTCAGGGCCCGCCCCTAACAGGCACTGAAGCTTTCTTT.

The rearrangement links TRBV2 to TRBJ2-3; D is ambiguous. The CDR3 is 13 residues long. CDR1 SNHLY and CDR2 FYNNEI come from the germline V gene. V was shortened by 7 bases and J by 2 bases, with 10 bases between the two germline ends. The CDR3 loop reads CASNWALTDTQYF. The CDR3 DNA is TGTGCCAGCAACTGGGCTCTCACAGATACGCAGTATTTT.

The chain is built from TRBV18 and TRBJ1-3, with TRBD1 matching 9 bases. V was pared by 1 base and J by 4 bases, with 14 bases of the junction left unmatched. Germline-derived CDR1 and CDR2 are KGHSH and LQKENI. This CDR3 region has 19 residues. The CDR3 is CASSPLGAHNRGQGNTIYF. The CDR3 region has the DNA TGTGCCAGCTCACCACTGGGCGCGCACAACAGGGGGCAAGGAAACACCATATATTTT.

The chain has TRBV5-1 and TRBJ2-7; 8 positions agree with TRBD2. CDR1 and CDR2 (germline): SGHRS, YFSETQ. V trimming: 5 bases; J trimming: 1 base; junction bases outside the gene matches: 2. The CDR3 consists of 13 residues. The CDR3 bases are TGCGCCAGCAGGGGGACTAGTTCCTACGAGCAGTACTTC. Encoded protein: CASRGTSSYEQYF.

The chain carries TRBV12-3 or TRBV12-4 and TRBJ1-2; D ambiguous. The V gene lost 3 bases and the J gene lost 2 bases, with 7 bases spanning the gap. This CDR3 spans 13 amino acids. The CDR3 nucleotides read TGTGCCAGCAGTTTTTCACAGAACTATGGCTACACCTTC. It is translated as CASSFSQNYGYTF.

A remark on this clone: The sample carries other DNA sequences with the same CDR3. This rearrangement joins TRBV9 to TRBJ2-1; the match to TRBD2 covers 11 bases. The CDR3 length is 15 residues. Germline assignment: CDR1 SGDLS and CDR2 YYNGEE. After removal of 2 bases from V and 8 bases from J, the junction contained 6 bases not matched to a gene. The CDR3 sequence is CASSVVAGGRDEQFF. In DNA form, the CDR3 reads TGTGCCAGCAGCGTGGTAGCGGGGGGGCGCGATGAGCAGTTCTTC.

The rearrangement links TRBV7-8 to TRBJ2-2; 13 bases fit TRBD2. The V gene end was trimmed by 1 base and the J gene end by 4 bases; junction bases not matched to a gene: 3. The germline gives CDR1 SGHVS, CDR2 FQNEAQ. The CDR3 extends over 17 amino acids. The CDR3 spells CASSLGLAGGITGELFF. CDR3 coding DNA: TGTGCCAGCAGCTTAGGACTAGCGGGGGGCATCACCGGGGAGCTGTTTTTT.

The CDR3 DNA is TGTGCCAGCAGCAACCACAGGGGTTGCTCACCCCTCCACTTT. This encodes CASSNHRGCSPLHF. The V and J genes are TRBV21-1 and TRBJ1-6; no DNA check was done on the table's D call, TRBD1. TRBV21-1 is a recognized pseudogene. The CDR3 loop spans 14 amino acids.

This sequence joins TRBV4-2 and TRBJ2-2; possible D gene TRBD2, 5 bases. The germline V gene has CDR1 LGHNA and CDR2 YNFKEQ. The ends were cut back, 4 bases at V and 6 bases at J, with 12 bases in the middle. The CDR3 sequence is 14 residues long. The CDR3 bases are TGTGCCAGCAGCCGGTATGGAGGCTCCGGGGAGCTGTTTTTT. Its protein is CASSRYGGSGELFF.

V is TRBV4-1 and J is TRBJ1-1; D call uncertain. Germline lookup yields CDR1 MGHRA and CDR2 YSYEKL. Trimming shortened V by 6 bases and J by 0 bases, and 14 bases separated the two germline ends. The CDR3 runs 15 residues. The CDR3 region is CASRSPWQMNTEAFF. The CDR3 DNA reads as TGCGCCAGCAGATCCCCGTGGCAGATGAACACTGAAGCTTTCTTT.

The chain is built from TRBV5-1 and TRBJ1-1; possible D gene TRBD1, 6 bases. Germline assignment: CDR1 SGHRS and CDR2 YFSETQ. V gave up 1 base and J gave up 0 bases, with 10 bases separating them. The CDR3 sequence is 15 residues long. The CDR3 loop reads CASSLFRTVNTEAFF. DNA of the CDR3: TGCGCCAGCAGCTTGTTCCGGACAGTGAACACTGAAGCTTTCTTT.

The chain employs TRBV29-1 and TRBJ1-2, with TRBD1 matching 8 bases. This CDR3 comprises 12 residues. The V gene's germline CDR1 is SQVTM and CDR2 ANQGSEA. V gave up 5 bases and J gave up 2 bases; unmatched junction bases: 1. CDR3 nucleotides: TGCAGCGTTTCAGGGGGCAACTATGGCTACACCTTC. Translation gives CSVSGGNYGYTF.

This clone was detected only a few times. This chain links TRBV2 with TRBJ1-1; 7 bases fit TRBD1. From germline, CDR1 is SNHLY and CDR2 FYNNEI. V shed 3 bases, J shed 2 bases, and the junction held 15 bases outside the gene matches. This CDR3 contains 18 residues. CDR3 sequence reads: CASSDSAGGFPSNTEAFF. The CDR3 bases are TGTGCCAGCAGTGATTCGGCAGGGGGTTTCCCCTCTAACACTGAAGCTTTCTTT.

The chain employs TRBV6-2 or TRBV6-3 and TRBJ1-6, with D hard to call. The CDR3 totals 11 residues. Germline CDR1 MNHEY, CDR2 SVGEGT. Trimming left V 6 bases short and J 9 bases short, with 6 bases between. CDR3 in amino acids: CASSRSSPLHF. The CDR3 DNA is TGTGCCAGCAGCAGGAGTTCACCCCTCCACTTT.

V usage is TRBV27 and J usage is TRBJ1-4; no definite D call. The CDR3 is 14 amino acids. Germline values: CDR1 MNHEY, CDR2 SMNVEV (reference sequence). V gave up 5 bases and J gave up 2 bases, with 9 bases separating them. The CDR3 spells CASSRVSTNEKLFF. CDR3 nucleotides: TGTGCCAGCAGTCGGGTGTCGACTAATGAAAAACTGTTTTTT.

The chain combines TRBV18 with TRBJ1-4; no reliable D call. Between the trimmed V and J ends, which lost 3 bases and 4 bases, there was a span of 15 bases. CDR3 length equals 16 residues. Germline values: CDR1 KGHSH, CDR2 LQKENI. This CDR3 is CASSPFRRGFNEKLFF. The CDR3 nucleotides are TGTGCCAGCTCACCTTTCCGGCGGGGATTTAATGAAAAACTGTTTTTT.

The chain carries TRBV3-1 (or the pseudogene TRBV3-2) and TRBJ1-2; TRBD1 aligns across 7 bases. Per the germline V gene, CDR1 is LGHDT and CDR2 is YNNKEL (reference sequence). The CDR3 loop spans 12 amino acids. V shed 4 bases, J shed 7 bases, and the junction held 3 bases outside the gene matches. CDR3 in DNA: TGTGCCAGCAGCCCGGGACAGCTTGGCTACACCTTC. Its protein product is CASSPGQLGYTF.

The chain recombines TRBV2 with TRBJ2-3; 7 bases are shared with TRBD2. Germline loops: CDR1 SNHLY, CDR2 FYNNEI. The CDR3 spans 14 residues. Losses at the gene ends were 8 bases for V and 3 bases for J; bases not matched to a gene: 8. The CDR3, as DNA: TGTGCCAGCGCATTCGCGGGGGAGACAGATACGCAGTATTTT. Translating it yields CASAFAGETDTQYF.